This T cell receptor beta chain appears in the sequencing data of a study of somatic mutations in cytotoxic T cells in rheumatoid arthritis. TCRdb's copy holds only in-frame clones and misses some; the assay was immunoSEQ multiplex PCR. The sample shows 6,000 to 8,000 clones, approximately 72% of them seen only once. There are 15 residues in the CDR3. Trimming stripped 5 bases from V and 5 bases from J, with 19 bases between. Germline V gives CDR1 SEHNR, CDR2 FQNEAQ (reference sequence). This clone has just a few counts. The receptor comes from a woman aged 55-69 years in good health. V gene TRBV7-9 combines with J gene TRBJ2-7, with D possibly matching TRBD2 (7 bases). Sequenced material: CD8+ T cells sorted from blood. As DNA, the CDR3 is TGTGCCAGCAGCGGTTTCGGCGGGGGCCGGGACGAGCAGTACTTC. This translates into CASSGFGGGRDEQYF.